This T cell receptor beta chain was identified during a study of blood T cell repertoires in COVID-19. Study details: Sample material is recorded as cDNA or gDNA derived from T cells, B-cell-depleted T cells, or PBMCs.

Original processing methods: Reference gene primer amplification gave estimated nucleated cell counts. Assay used: immunoSEQ multiplex PCR; TCRdb lists only in-frame clones, some missing. That table furnishes V, J and clone size, whereas the DNA furnished D and trimming. This sample has 220,000 or so clones, with around 84% found just once. CDR1 is MDHEN, CDR2 SYDVKM, per germline. Trimming removed 3 bases from V and 2 bases from J, with 11 bases in between. There are 15 residues in the CDR3. The rearrangement uses TRBV28 and TRBJ2-1; D possibly corresponds to TRBD2 (5 bases). Sequencing was done on a sample of peripheral blood. The sequence derives from a man between 50 and 59 years old who had recovered from COVID-19. The CDR3 region is CASSFSGWTYNEQFF. Written as DNA, the CDR3 is TGTGCCAGCAGTTTTTCGGGGTGGACCTACAATGAGCAGTTCTTC.